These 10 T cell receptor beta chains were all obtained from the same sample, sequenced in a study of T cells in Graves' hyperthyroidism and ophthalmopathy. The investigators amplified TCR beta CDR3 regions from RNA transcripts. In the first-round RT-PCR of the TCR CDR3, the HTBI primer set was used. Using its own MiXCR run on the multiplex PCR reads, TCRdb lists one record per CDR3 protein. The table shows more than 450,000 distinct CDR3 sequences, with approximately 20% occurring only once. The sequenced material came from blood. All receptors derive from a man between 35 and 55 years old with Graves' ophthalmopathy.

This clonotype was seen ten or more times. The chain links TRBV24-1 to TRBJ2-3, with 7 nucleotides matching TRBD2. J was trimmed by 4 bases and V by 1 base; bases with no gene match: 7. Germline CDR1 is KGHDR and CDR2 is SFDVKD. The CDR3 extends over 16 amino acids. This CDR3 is CATSDFEGGSADTQYF. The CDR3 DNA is TGTGCCACCAGTGATTTCGAGGGCGGGAGTGCAGATACGCAGTATTTT.

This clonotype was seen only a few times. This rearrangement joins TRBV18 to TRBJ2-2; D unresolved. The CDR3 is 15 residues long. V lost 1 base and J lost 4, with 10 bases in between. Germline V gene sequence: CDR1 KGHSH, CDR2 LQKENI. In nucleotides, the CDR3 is TGTGCCAGCTCACCACGGGATTCCTCCACCGGGGAGCTGTTTTTT. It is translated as CASSPRDSSTGELFF.

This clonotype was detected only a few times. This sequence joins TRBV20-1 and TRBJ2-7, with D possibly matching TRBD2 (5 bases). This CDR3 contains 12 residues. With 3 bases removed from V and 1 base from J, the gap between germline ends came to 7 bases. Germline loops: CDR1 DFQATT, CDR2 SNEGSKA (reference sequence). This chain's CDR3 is CSARAGSYEQYF. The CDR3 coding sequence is TGCAGTGCTAGGGCGGGTTCCTACGAGCAGTACTTC.

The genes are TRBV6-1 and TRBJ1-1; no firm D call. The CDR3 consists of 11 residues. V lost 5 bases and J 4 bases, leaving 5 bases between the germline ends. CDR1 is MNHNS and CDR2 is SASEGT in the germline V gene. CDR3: CASSQTTEAFF. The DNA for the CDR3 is TGTGCCAGCAGTCAAACCACTGAAGCTTTCTTT.

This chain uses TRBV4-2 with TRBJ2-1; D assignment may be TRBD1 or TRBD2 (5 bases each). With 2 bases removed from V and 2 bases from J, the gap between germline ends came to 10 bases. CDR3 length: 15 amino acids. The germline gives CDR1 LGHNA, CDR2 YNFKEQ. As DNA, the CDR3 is TGTGCCAGCAGCCAACCCAGGGAGACCTACAATGAGCAGTTCTTC. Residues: CASSQPRETYNEQFF.

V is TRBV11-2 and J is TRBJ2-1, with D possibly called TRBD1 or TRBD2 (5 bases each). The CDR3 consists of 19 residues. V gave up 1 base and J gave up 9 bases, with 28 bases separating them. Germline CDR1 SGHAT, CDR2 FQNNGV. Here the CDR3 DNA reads TGTGCCAGCAGCTTAGGGTGGGCCACCCCTGGGACCCCCCGTCTTGAGCAGTTCTTC. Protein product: CASSLGWATPGTPRLEQFF.

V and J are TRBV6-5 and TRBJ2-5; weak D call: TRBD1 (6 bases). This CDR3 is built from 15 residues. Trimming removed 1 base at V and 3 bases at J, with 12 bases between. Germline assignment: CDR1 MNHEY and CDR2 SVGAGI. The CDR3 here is CASSYFGRGKETQYF. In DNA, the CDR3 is TGTGCCAGCAGTTACTTTGGCAGGGGAAAAGAGACCCAGTACTTC.

For the CDR3, the DNA is TGTGCCAGCAGCCAAGGTGGAGGGGGGATAGGGTCCTACGAGCAGTACTTC. Amino acid sequence: CASSQGGGGIGSYEQYF. V is TRBV3-1 and J is TRBJ2-7; TRBD1 or TRBD2 may be the D gene (6 bases each). The length of the CDR3 is 17 residues. Trimming removed 1 base from V and 1 base from J, with 17 bases in between. Germline V gene sequence: CDR1 LGHDT, CDR2 YNNKEL (reference sequence).

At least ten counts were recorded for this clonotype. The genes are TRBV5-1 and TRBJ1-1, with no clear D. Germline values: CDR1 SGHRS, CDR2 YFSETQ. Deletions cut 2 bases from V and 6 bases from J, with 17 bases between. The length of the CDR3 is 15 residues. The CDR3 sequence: CASSFMISTGAEAFF. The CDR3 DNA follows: TGCGCCAGCAGCTTCATGATCTCCACCGGCGCTGAAGCTTTCTTT.

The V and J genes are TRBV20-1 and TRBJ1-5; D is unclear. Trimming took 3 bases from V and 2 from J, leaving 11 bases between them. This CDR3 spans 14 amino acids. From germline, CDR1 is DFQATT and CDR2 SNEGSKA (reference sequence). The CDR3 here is CSARGTRGNQPQHF. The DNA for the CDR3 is TGCAGTGCTAGGGGCACCCGGGGCAATCAGCCCCAGCATTTT.